This T cell receptor beta chain was found in a study of T cell responses to AZD1222 COVID-19 vaccine. The CDR3 extends over 16 amino acids. V dropped 6 bases and J dropped 2 bases, with 18 bases sitting between them. Per the germline V gene, CDR1 is MNHEY and CDR2 is SMNVEV (reference sequence). General study points: There were repertoire samples only from the period after the peak T cell response. Among the donors, most were white British and more were female, and clonal diversity was possibly underestimated. Vaccine-associated CD4 TCRs spanned spike, dominant at 160-218 and 743-854.

Assay: immunoSEQ multiplex PCR; the TCRdb copy retains only in-frame clones and omits some. Of roughly 80,000 clones listed, around 90% were seen once; the top ten hold approximately 5.4%. In the case of this clone: Its specificity is unknown.

Sequenced here: peripheral blood, sampled on day 0 of MenACWY control vaccination. This clonotype was sampled from an adult in good health. The V and J genes are TRBV27 and TRBJ2-3; a weak D match, TRBD2 (6 bases). In DNA form, the CDR3 reads TGTGCCAGCAGCCTCGGTGGGAGGAGACTCACAGATACGCAGTATTTT. This gives the protein CASSLGGRRLTDTQYF.